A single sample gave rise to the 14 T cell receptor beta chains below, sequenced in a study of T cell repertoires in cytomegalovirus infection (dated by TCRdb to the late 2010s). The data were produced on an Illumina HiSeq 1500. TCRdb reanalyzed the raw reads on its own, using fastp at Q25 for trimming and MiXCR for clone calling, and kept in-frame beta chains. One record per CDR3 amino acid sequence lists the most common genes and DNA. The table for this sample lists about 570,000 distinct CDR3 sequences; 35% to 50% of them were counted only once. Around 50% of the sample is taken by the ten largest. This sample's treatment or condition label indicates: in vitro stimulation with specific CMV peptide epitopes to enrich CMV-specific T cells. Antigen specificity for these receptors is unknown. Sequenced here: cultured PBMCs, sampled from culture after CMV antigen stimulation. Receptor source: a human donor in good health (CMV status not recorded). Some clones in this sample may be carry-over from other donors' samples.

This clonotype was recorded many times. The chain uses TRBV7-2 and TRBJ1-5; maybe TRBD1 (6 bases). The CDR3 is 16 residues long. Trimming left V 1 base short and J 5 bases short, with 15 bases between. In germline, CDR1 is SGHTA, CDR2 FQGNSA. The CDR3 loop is CASSLGAGRGHQPQHF. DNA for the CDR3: TGTGCCAGCAGCTTAGGGGCGGGCAGGGGTCATCAGCCCCAGCATTTT. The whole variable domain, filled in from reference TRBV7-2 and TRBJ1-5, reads GAGVSQSPSNKVTEKGKDVELRCDPISGHTALYWYRQSLGQGLEFLIYFQGNSAPDKSGLPSDRFSAERTGGSVSTLTIQRTQQEDSAVYLCASSLGAGRGHQPQHFGDGTRLSIL.

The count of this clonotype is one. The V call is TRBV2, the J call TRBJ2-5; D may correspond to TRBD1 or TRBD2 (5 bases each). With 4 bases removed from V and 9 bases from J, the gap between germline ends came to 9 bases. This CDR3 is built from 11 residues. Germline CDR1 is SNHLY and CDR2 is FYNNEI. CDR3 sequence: CASSVMGAQYF. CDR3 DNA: TGTGCCAGCAGTGTAATGGGGGCCCAGTACTTC.

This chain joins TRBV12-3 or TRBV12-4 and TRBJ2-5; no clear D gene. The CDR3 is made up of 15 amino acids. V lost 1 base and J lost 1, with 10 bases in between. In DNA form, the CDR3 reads TGTGCCAGCAGTTTAGGTGCCGGCTTCCAAGAGACCCAGTACTTC. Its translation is CASSLGAGFQETQYF.

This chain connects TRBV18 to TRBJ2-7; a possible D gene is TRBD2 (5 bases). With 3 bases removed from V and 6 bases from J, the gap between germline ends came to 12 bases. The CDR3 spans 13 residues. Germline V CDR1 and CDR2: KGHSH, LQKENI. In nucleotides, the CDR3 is TGTGCCAGCTCACCTATTGGGAGAGGCGAGCAGTACTTC. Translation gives CASSPIGRGEQYF.

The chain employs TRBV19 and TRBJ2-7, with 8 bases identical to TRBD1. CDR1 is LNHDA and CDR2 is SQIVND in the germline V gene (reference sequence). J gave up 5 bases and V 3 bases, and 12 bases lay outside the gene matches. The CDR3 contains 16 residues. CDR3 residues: CASSILGGTGTNEQYF. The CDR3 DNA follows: TGTGCCAGTAGTATTTTAGGGGGGACAGGCACCAACGAGCAGTACTTC. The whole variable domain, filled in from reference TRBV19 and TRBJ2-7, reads DGGITQSPKYLFRKEGQNVTLSCEQNLNHDAMYWYRQDPGQGLRLIYYSQIVNDFQKGDIAEGYSVSREKKESFPLTVTSAQKNPTAFYLCASSILGGTGTNEQYFGPGTRLTVT.

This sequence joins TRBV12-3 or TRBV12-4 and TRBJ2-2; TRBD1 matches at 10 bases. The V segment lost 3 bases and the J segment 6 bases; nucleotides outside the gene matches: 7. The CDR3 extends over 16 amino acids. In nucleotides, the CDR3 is TGTGCCAGCAGTTTTTCTGAGACAGGGGGCCCCGGGGAGCTGTTTTTT. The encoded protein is CASSFSETGGPGELFF.

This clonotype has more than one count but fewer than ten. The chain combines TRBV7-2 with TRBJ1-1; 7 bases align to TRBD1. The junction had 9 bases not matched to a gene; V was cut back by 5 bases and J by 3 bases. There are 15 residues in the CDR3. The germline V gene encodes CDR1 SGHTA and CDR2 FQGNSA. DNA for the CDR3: TGTGCCAGCAGCATGACAGGGTTGCGGTACACTGAAGCTTTCTTT. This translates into CASSMTGLRYTEAFF.

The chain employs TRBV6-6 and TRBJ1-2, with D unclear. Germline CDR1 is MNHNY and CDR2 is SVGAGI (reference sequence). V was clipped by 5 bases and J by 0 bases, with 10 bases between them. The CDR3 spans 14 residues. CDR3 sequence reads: CASSESEANYGYTF. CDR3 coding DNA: TGTGCCAGCAGTGAATCGGAAGCTAACTATGGCTACACCTTC.

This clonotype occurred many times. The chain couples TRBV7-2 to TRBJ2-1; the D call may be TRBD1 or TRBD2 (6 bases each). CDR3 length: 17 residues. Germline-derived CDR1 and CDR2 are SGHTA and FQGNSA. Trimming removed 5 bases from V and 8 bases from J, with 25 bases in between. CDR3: CASSRGSDRKGAYEQFF. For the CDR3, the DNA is TGTGCCAGCAGCCGGGGGTCAGACAGGAAAGGTGCCTATGAGCAGTTCTTC.

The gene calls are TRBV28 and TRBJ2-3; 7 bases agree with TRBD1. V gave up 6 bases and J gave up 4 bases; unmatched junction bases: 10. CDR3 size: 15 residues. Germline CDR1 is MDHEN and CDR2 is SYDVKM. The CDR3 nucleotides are TGTGCCAGCAGGAGGACAGGTACTCGCGCAGATACGCAGTATTTT. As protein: CASRRTGTRADTQYF.

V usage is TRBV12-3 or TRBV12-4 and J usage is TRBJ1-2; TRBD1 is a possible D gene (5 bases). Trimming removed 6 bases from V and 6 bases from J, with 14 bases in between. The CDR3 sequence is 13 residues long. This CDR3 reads CASSIGEGNGYTF. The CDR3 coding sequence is TGTGCCAGCAGCATAGGGGAGGGAAATGGCTACACCTTC.

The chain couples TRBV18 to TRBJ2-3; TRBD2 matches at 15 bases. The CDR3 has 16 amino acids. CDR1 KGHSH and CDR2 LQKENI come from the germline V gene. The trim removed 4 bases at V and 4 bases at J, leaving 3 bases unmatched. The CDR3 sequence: CASSRGLAGGSDTQYF. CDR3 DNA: TGTGCCAGCTCACGTGGACTAGCGGGAGGGTCAGATACGCAGTATTTT.

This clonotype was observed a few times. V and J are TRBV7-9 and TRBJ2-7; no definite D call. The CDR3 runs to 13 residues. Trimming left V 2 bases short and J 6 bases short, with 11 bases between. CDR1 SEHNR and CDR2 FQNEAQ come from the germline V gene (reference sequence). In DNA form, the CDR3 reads TGTGCCAGCAGCTTATATACTGGGCGCGAGCAGTACTTC. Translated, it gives CASSLYTGREQYF.

The CDR3 loop reads CATRAGRNTGELFF. CDR3 DNA sequence: TGTGCCACCCGGGCGGGGAGGAACACCGGGGAGCTGTTTTTT. The gene calls are TRBV10-3 and TRBJ2-2, with D possibly being TRBD2 (6 bases). Trimming cost V 10 bases and J 1 base, with 13 bases left between them. This CDR3 is 14 amino acids long. Germline V gene lookup returns CDR1 ENHRY and CDR2 SYGVKD.